The 9 T cell receptor beta chains below all came from one sample that was sequenced in a study of shared clonotypes between healthy human individuals. Measured with immunoSEQ multiplex PCR; TCRdb has only the in-frame clones, and not every one. The sample carries hundreds of thousands of clones, less than 85% recorded once. Sequencing used memory CD4+ T cells sorted from blood. Regarding subset: CD45RA-negative fraction. The receptors were sampled from a woman aged 25 to 45 in good health.

V usage is TRBV7-2 and J usage is TRBJ1-1, with a weak D call TRBD1 (5 bases). Trimming shortened V by 7 bases and J by 2 bases, and 14 bases separated the two germline ends. The germline gives CDR1 SGHTA, CDR2 FQGNSA. The CDR3 consists of 14 residues. The CDR3 region has the DNA TGTGCCAGCACCCCGGGGGGTTATAACACTGAAGCTTTCTTT. Translation: CASTPGGYNTEAFF.

This chain connects TRBV18 to TRBJ2-1; a weak D match, TRBD2 (6 bases). Germline V lookup: CDR1 KGHSH, CDR2 LQKENI. This CDR3 spans 16 amino acids. The V and J ends lost 6 bases and 0 bases respectively, with 15 bases between them. The CDR3 is CASSPGLPSSYNEQFF. For the CDR3, the DNA is TGTGCCAGCTCGCCGGGACTCCCAAGCTCCTACAATGAGCAGTTCTTC. The full variable domain, in which reference TRBV18 and TRBJ2-1 provide the parts outside the CDR3, is NAGVMQNPRHLVRRRGQEARLRCSPMKGHSHVYWYRQLPEEGLKFMVYLQKENIIDESGMPKERFSAEFPKEGPSILRIQQVVRGDSAAYFCASSPGLPSSYNEQFFGPGTRLTVL.

At least ten counts were recorded for this clone. This rearrangement joins TRBV6-1 to TRBJ1-2, with D possibly TRBD1 on 6 matching bases. This CDR3 spans 14 amino acids. The germline V gene has CDR1 MNHNS and CDR2 SASEGT. V lost 7 bases and J 7 bases, leaving 19 bases between the germline ends. In DNA, the CDR3 is TGTGCCAGCAACACAGGGAAGGAGGTTTCTGGCTACACCTTC. It is translated as CASNTGKEVSGYTF.

The DNA for the CDR3 is TGCGCCAGCACACAGGGAGGCACAGATACGCAGTATTTT. It specifies CASTQGGTDTQYF. This chain connects TRBV10-1 to TRBJ2-3, with D possibly TRBD1 on 6 matching bases. V was clipped by 7 bases and J by 1 base, with 9 bases between them. Germline V lookup: CDR1 WNHNN, CDR2 SYGVQD (reference sequence). The length of the CDR3 is 13 residues.

V gene TRBV6-5 combines with J gene TRBJ2-7; possible D gene TRBD1, 6 bases. The CDR3 is 14 residues long. The ends were cut back, 0 bases at V and 3 bases at J, with 9 bases in the middle. CDR1 is MNHEY and CDR2 is SVGAGI in the germline V gene. CDR3 bases: TGTGCCAGCAGTTACTCTGGGACAAACTACGAGCAGTACTTC. Translating it yields CASSYSGTNYEQYF.

The chain links TRBV2 to TRBJ2-3; D may match TRBD1 or TRBD2 (5 bases each). From germline, CDR1 is SNHLY and CDR2 FYNNEI. Trimming took off 8 bases at V and 8 bases at J, with 11 bases between the two ends. The CDR3 spans 11 residues. Here the CDR3 reads CASEGAGTQYF. The CDR3 bases are TGTGCCAGCGAAGGGGCGGGTACGCAGTATTTT.

This chain uses TRBV28 with TRBJ1-1, with D possibly being TRBD1 (5 bases). The CDR3 consists of 14 residues. Trimming removed 8 bases at V and 4 bases at J, with 17 bases between. Germline CDR1 MDHEN, CDR2 SYDVKM. The CDR3 loop is CASWGGLPSTEAFF. The CDR3 DNA reads TGTGCCAGCTGGGGGGGACTGCCGAGCACTGAAGCTTTCTTT.

The rearrangement joins TRBV20-1 to TRBJ2-5; no definite D call. The germline V gene has CDR1 DFQATT and CDR2 SNEGSKA (reference sequence). The CDR3 is made up of 11 amino acids. The V and J ends lost 2 bases and 4 bases respectively, with 5 bases between them. The DNA of the CDR3 is TGCAGTGCTAGATCCGGAGAGACCCAGTACTTC. Amino acid sequence: CSARSGETQYF.

This chain joins TRBV28 and TRBJ2-7; D is perhaps TRBD1 or TRBD2 (6 bases each). Germline V lookup: CDR1 MDHEN, CDR2 SYDVKM. The CDR3 covers 13 residues. V was clipped by 7 bases and J by 3 bases, with 13 bases between them. The CDR3: CASKRGVNYEQYF. The CDR3 bases are TGTGCCAGCAAGAGGGGGGTTAACTACGAGCAGTACTTC.